One T cell receptor (beta chain) is described in this entry. Its antigen is still unknown. Some clones are missing from TCRdb's copy, which holds only in-frame ones; the method was immunoSEQ multiplex PCR. The table records more than 140,000 clones, 91% of them present only once. This entry is derived from a study of T cell responses to AZD1222 COVID-19 vaccine. Study background: The analysis combined second doses at about 4 or about 12 weeks. Study observations and caveats: Baseline serology detected seropositivity in only 6 or 7 AZD1222 recipients.

This CDR3 comprises 12 residues. CDR1 and CDR2 from the germline V gene are MNHNS and SASEGT. V was cut by 8 bases and J by 3 bases, with 11 bases left in between. The chain has TRBV6-1 and TRBJ2-7; a possible D gene is TRBD2 (6 bases). Sequencing was performed on peripheral blood, taken on day 0 of AZD1222 vaccination. The sequence derives from an adult in good health. The CDR3 region is CASLGGNYEQYF. For the CDR3, the DNA is TGTGCCAGCTTAGGAGGGAACTACGAGCAGTACTTC.